This T cell receptor (beta chain) derives from a study of Ad26.COV2.S vaccination and SARS-CoV-2 variants. Background on the study: Each vaccinee took Ad26.COV2.S intramuscularly, once or twice 56 days apart.

Study conclusions and caveats: Non-spike TCR breadth showed similarity between vaccine and placebo recipients.

Points on this clone: The antigen remains unidentified.

Germline V gene lookup returns CDR1 LNHDA and CDR2 SQIVND (reference sequence). The CDR3 has 17 residues. Losses at the gene ends were 5 bases for V and 4 bases for J; bases not matched to a gene: 12. Profiled with immunoSEQ multiplex PCR; TCRdb holds only in-frame clones, not every one. The sample records about 680,000 clones, 89% being singletons. Treatment noted: some 20 received Ad26.COV2.S at low or high dose, single or two shots; 5 received placebo; per-sample allocation not given. Specimen acquisition occurred on day 63 following the initial vaccine or placebo injection. The rearrangement joins TRBV19 to TRBJ2-2; 8 bases agree with TRBD2. The sequence derives from a person between 18 and 65 years old who received the Ad26.COV2.S COVID-19 vaccine or a placebo. The specimen was peripheral blood, collected in a trial of Ad26.COV2.S vaccine versus placebo. CDR3 DNA: TGTGCCAGTAGTTATAGATGGCTAGCGGGCCGCACCGGGGAGCTGTTTTTT. Translation gives CASSYRWLAGRTGELFF.